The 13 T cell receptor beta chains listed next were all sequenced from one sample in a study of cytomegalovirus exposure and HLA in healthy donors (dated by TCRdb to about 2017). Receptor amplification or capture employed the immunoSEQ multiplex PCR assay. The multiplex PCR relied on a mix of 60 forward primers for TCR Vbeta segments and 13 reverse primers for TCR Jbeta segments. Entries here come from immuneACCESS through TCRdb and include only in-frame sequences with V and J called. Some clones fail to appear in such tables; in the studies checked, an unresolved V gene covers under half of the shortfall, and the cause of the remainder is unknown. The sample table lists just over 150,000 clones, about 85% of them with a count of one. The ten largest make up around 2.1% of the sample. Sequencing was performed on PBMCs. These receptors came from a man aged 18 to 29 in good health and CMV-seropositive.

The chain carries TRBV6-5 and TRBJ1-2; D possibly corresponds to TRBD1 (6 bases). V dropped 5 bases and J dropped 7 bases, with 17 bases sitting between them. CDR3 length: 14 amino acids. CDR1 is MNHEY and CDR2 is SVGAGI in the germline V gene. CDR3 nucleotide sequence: TGTGCCAGCAGTGACACCCGGGGGGCAAGTGGCTACACCTTC. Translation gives CASSDTRGASGYTF.

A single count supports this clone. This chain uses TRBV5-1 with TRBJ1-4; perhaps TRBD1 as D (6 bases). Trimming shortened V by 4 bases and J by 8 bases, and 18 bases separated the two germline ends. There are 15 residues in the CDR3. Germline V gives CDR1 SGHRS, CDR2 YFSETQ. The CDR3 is CASSVGGGRREKLFF. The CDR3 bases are TGCGCCAGCAGCGTTGGGGGCGGAAGGAGGGAAAAACTGTTTTTT.

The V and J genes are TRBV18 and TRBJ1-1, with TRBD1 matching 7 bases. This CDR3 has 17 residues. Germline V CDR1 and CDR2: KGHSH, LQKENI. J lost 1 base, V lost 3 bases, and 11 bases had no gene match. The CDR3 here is CASSPQRMTGRNTEAFF. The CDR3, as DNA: TGTGCCAGCTCACCGCAAAGAATGACAGGGAGGAACACTGAAGCTTTCTTT.

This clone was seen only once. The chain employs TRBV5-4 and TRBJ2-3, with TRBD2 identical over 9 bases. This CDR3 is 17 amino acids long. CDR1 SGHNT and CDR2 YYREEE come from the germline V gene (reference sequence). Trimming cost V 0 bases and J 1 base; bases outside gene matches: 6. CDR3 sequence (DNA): TGTGCCAGCAGCTTGGCCTTGGCGGGGGGGGGCACAGATACGCAGTATTTT. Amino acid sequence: CASSLALAGGGTDTQYF. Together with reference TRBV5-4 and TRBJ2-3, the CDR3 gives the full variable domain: ETGVTQSPTHLIKTRGQQVTLRCSSQSGHNTVSWYQQALGQGPQFIFQYYREEENGRGNFPPRFSGLQFPNYSSELNVNALELDDSALYLCASSLALAGGGTDTQYFGPGTRLTVL.

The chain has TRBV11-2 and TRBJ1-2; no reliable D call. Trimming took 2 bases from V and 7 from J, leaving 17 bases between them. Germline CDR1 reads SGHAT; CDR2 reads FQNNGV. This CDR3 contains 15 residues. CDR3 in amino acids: CASSLLIEVGSGYTF. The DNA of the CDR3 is TGTGCCAGCAGCTTATTGATCGAGGTTGGTTCTGGCTACACCTTC. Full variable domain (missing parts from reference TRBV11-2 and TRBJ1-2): EAGVAQSPRYKIIEKRQSVAFWCNPISGHATLYWYQQILGQGPKLLIQFQNNGVVDDSQLPKDRFSAERLKGVDSTLKIQPAKLEDSAVYLCASSLLIEVGSGYTFGSGTRLTVV.

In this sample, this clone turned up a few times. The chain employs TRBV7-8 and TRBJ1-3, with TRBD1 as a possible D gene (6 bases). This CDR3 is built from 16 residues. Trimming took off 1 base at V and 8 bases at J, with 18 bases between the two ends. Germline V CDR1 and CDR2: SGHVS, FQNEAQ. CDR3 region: CASSLEGRQGLDTIYF. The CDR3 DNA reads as TGTGCCAGCAGCTTAGAGGGGCGGCAGGGGCTGGACACCATATATTTT.

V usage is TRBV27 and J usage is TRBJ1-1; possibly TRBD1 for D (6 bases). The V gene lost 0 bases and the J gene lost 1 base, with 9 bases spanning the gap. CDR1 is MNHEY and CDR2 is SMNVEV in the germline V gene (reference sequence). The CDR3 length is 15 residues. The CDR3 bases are TGTGCCAGCAGTTTATCGGAAGGGGGGAACACTGAAGCTTTCTTT. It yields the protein CASSLSEGGNTEAFF.

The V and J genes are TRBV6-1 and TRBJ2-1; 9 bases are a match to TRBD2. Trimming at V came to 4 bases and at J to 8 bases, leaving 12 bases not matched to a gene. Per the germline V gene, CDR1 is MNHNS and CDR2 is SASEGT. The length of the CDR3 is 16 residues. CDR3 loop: CASSAVGAGGLDEQFF. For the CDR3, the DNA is TGTGCCAGCAGTGCCGTAGGGGCGGGGGGGCTCGATGAGCAGTTCTTC.

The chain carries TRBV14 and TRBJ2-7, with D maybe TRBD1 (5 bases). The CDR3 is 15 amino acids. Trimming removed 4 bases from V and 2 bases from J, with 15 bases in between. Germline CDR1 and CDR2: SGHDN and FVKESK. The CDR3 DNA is TGTGCCAGCAGCCGAGAATGGCCAGGGACCTACGAGCAGTACTTC. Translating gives CASSREWPGTYEQYF. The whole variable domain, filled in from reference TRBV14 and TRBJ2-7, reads EAGVTQFPSHSVIEKGQTVTLRCDPISGHDNLYWYRRVMGKEIKFLLHFVKESKQDESGMPNNRFLAERTGGTYSTLKVQPAELEDSGVYFCASSREWPGTYEQYFGPGTRLTVT.

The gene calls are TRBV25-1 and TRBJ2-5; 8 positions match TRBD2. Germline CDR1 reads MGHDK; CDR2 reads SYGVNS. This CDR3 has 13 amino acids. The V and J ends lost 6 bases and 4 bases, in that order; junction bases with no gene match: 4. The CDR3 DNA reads TGTGCCAGCAGCGGGGGGGCTGGAGAGACCCAGTACTTC. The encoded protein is CASSGGAGETQYF. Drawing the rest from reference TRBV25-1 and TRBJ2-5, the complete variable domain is EADIYQTPRYLVIGTGKKITLECSQTMGHDKMYWYQQDPGMELHLIHYSYGVNSTEKGDLSSESTVSRIRTEHFPLTLESARPSHTSQYLCASSGGAGETQYFGPGTRLLVL.

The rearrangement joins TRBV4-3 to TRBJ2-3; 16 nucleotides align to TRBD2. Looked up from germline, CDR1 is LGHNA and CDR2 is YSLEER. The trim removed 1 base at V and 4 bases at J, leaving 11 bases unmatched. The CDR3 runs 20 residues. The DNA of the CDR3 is TGCGCCAGCAGCCAAGGTCCCGGGACTAGCGGGGGGGCCTGGGCAGATACGCAGTATTTT. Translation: CASSQGPGTSGGAWADTQYF.

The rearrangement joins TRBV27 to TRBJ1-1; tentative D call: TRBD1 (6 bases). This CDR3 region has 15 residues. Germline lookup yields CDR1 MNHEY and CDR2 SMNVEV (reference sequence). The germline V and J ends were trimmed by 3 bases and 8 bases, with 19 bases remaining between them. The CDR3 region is CASSFSQGQQGEAFF. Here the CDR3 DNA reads TGTGCCAGCAGTTTTAGCCAGGGACAACAGGGAGAAGCTTTCTTT.

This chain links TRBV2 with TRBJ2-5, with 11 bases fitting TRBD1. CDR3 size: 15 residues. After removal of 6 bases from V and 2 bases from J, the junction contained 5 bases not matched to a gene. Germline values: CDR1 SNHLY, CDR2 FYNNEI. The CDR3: CASRGDRGAQETQYF. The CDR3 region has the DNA TGTGCCAGCAGGGGGGACAGGGGGGCTCAAGAGACCCAGTACTTC.